Sequencing of this T cell receptor (beta chain) was carried out in a study of blood T cells in healthy people across ages. Findings of the study overall: The recorded TCR beta diversity per million T cells decreased in a roughly linear manner with age.

A note on this clonotype: The antigen is not known.

The use of a sample-barcoded 5' primer and a J-beta primer mix characterized a second PCR of roughly 7 to 11 cycles. TCRdb reprocessed the 5' RACE reads with MiXCR, giving one entry per CDR3 protein. Of around 800,000 distinct CDR3 sequences listed, around 68% are singletons. The V and J ends lost 2 bases and 5 bases respectively, with 6 bases between them. Germline values: CDR1 SGHTA, CDR2 FQGNSA. The CDR3 has 12 amino acids. Each of the donors had approximately 10 milliliters of peripheral blood drawn into EDTA-treated Vacutainer tubes. Every sample yielded at least 6.5 million isolated PBMCs. Per sample, extraction of total RNA gave at least 5.5 micrograms in every case.

The source of this sequence is a man aged 25-45 years in good health. J is TRBJ1-1 and V is TRBV7-2, with D unclear. Source material: blood. The CDR3 protein is CASSLIGTEAFF. The CDR3 DNA reads as TGTGCCAGCAGCTTAATCGGGACTGAAGCTTTCTTT.